Presented here are 32 T cell receptor beta chains from one specimen sequenced in a study of Tregs in tolerant kidney transplant recipients. Only in-frame clones appear in the TCRdb table, and some are missing; sequencing was by immunoSEQ multiplex PCR. The repertoire consists of more than 75,000 clones, with under 95% occurring once and the leading ten covering 0.46%. Source: CD4+ T cells from blood, taken before the transplant. Every receptor here comes from a human donor who received a combined kidney and bone marrow transplant.

The chain has TRBV7-3 and TRBJ2-7; maybe TRBD2 (6 bases). The V gene's germline CDR1 is SGHTA and CDR2 FQGTGA. The CDR3 sequence is 14 residues long. Trimming took off 4 bases at V and 5 bases at J, with 15 bases between the two ends. The CDR3 protein is CASSWGLAGHEQYF. The CDR3, as DNA: TGTGCCAGCAGCTGGGGACTCGCGGGGCACGAGCAGTACTTC.

J is TRBJ2-2 and V is TRBV4-3, with 14 bases fitting TRBD2. Germline CDR1 reads LGHNA; CDR2 reads YSLEER. After removal of 3 bases from V and 4 bases from J, the junction contained 4 bases not matched to a gene. This CDR3 comprises 17 residues. CDR3 amino acids: CASSHRLAGGPTGELFF. For the CDR3, the DNA is TGCGCCAGCAGCCACCGACTAGCGGGAGGGCCCACCGGGGAGCTGTTTTTT.

The chain carries TRBV5-4 and TRBJ1-1; possibly TRBD1 for D (6 bases). Deletions cut 2 bases from V and 1 base from J, with 9 bases between. Looked up from germline, CDR1 is SGHNT and CDR2 is YYREEE (reference sequence). This CDR3 contains 14 residues. CDR3 in amino acids: CASSFTTGNTEAFF. The DNA of the CDR3 is TGTGCCAGCAGCTTTACGACAGGGAACACTGAAGCTTTCTTT.

The chain employs TRBV6-1 and TRBJ2-3; maybe TRBD2 (6 bases). The ends were cut back, 4 bases at V and 2 bases at J, with 13 bases in the middle. Germline V CDR1 and CDR2: MNHNS, SASEGT. The CDR3 is made up of 15 amino acids. The CDR3, as DNA: TGTGCCAGCAGTGCGCTCCGGGGGTACACAGATACGCAGTATTTT. Its protein product is CASSALRGYTDTQYF.

The chain is built from TRBV6-6 and TRBJ2-5; tentative D call: TRBD2 (6 bases). V was clipped by 8 bases and J by 2 bases, with 9 bases between them. The CDR3 loop spans 12 amino acids. Looked up from germline, CDR1 is MNHNY and CDR2 is SVGAGI (reference sequence). This CDR3 reads CASSTSQETQYF. CDR3 bases: TGTGCCAGCTCGACTAGTCAAGAGACCCAGTACTTC.

This clone was observed once. J is TRBJ1-5 and V is TRBV5-1; D gene ambiguous. CDR1 is SGHRS and CDR2 is YFSETQ in the germline V gene. This CDR3 has 13 residues. Trimming took 2 bases from V and 2 from J, leaving 5 bases between them. CDR3 nucleotide sequence: TGCGCCAGCAGCTTTTCCGGCAATCAGCCCCAGCATTTT. Protein sequence: CASSFSGNQPQHF.

This clone came up a few times. The gene calls are TRBV2 and TRBJ2-3; 7 bases agree with TRBD2. The CDR3 spans 15 residues. Germline CDR1 and CDR2: SNHLY and FYNNEI. The trim removed 7 bases at V and 5 bases at J, leaving 12 bases unmatched. The chain's CDR3 is CASTILGGSGDTQYF. In nucleotides, the CDR3 is TGTGCCAGCACCATCCTGGGCGGGAGTGGAGATACGCAGTATTTT.

The chain couples TRBV5-4 to TRBJ1-2; D is perhaps TRBD1 (5 bases). CDR1 is SGHNT and CDR2 is YYREEE in the germline V gene (reference sequence). V was shortened by 4 bases and J by 5 bases, with 12 bases between the two germline ends. The CDR3 contains 13 residues. CDR3 sequence reads: CASSPEQVYGYTF. CDR3 DNA: TGTGCCAGCAGCCCTGAACAGGTTTATGGCTACACCTTC.

This chain connects TRBV6-6 to TRBJ2-7; D might be TRBD2 (5 bases). This CDR3 spans 14 amino acids. V lost 8 bases and J lost 5, with 19 bases in between. Germline CDR1 is MNHNY and CDR2 is SVGAGI (reference sequence). CDR3 DNA: TGTGCCAGCTCTACGACTAACTCTGGTCACGAGCAGTACTTC. Translation gives CASSTTNSGHEQYF.

The chain combines TRBV2 with TRBJ1-5, with TRBD1 identical over 10 bases. Trimming at V came to 1 base and at J to 3 bases, leaving 3 bases not matched to a gene. Per germline, CDR1 SNHLY and CDR2 FYNNEI. The CDR3 consists of 16 residues. The CDR3 region has the DNA TGTGCCAGCAGTGAAGTTGGGACAGGGGACAATCAGCCCCAGCATTTT. As protein: CASSEVGTGDNQPQHF.

This chain connects TRBV4-3 to TRBJ2-2, with 8 bases lining up with TRBD2. This CDR3 has 14 amino acids. The trim removed 2 bases at V and 7 bases at J, leaving 3 bases unmatched. CDR1 is LGHNA, CDR2 YSLEER, per germline. The chain's CDR3 is CASSQIAGIGELFF. As DNA, the CDR3 is TGCGCCAGCAGCCAAATAGCGGGAATCGGGGAGCTGTTTTTT.

The chain employs TRBV2 and TRBJ2-7, with TRBD2 matching over 11 bases. This CDR3 comprises 17 residues. The germline V gene encodes CDR1 SNHLY and CDR2 FYNNEI. Trimming took 3 bases from V and 2 from J; bases not matched to a gene: 9. CDR3 in DNA: TGTGCCAGCAGTGATGGGACTAGCGGACCACGGACCTACGAGCAGTACTTC. The encoded protein is CASSDGTSGPRTYEQYF.

V is TRBV30 and J is TRBJ2-7, with 8 nucleotides matching TRBD1. Looked up from germline, CDR1 is GTSNPN and CDR2 is SVGIG (reference sequence). V dropped 3 bases and J dropped 1; count of bases not matched to a gene: 8. The CDR3 loop spans 15 amino acids. The CDR3 nucleotides read TGTGCCTGGAGCGCCGACAGGGGTGGATCCTACGAGCAGTACTTC. This gives the protein CAWSADRGGSYEQYF.

The chain couples TRBV6-4 to TRBJ2-1; 9 bases agree with TRBD2. The CDR3 consists of 16 residues. Germline V gives CDR1 MRHNA, CDR2 SNTAGT. V shed 5 bases and J 8 bases; nucleotides not matched to a gene: 13. For the CDR3, the DNA is TGTGCCAGCAGTCAGATTCTTAGCGGGAGAATCCATGAGCAGTTCTTC. Protein product: CASSQILSGRIHEQFF.

The J gene is TRBJ2-7, the V gene TRBV7-2; D is possibly TRBD1 (6 bases). V was clipped by 2 bases and J by 1 base, with 12 bases between them. Per germline, CDR1 SGHTA and CDR2 FQGNSA. This CDR3 spans 15 amino acids. Here the CDR3 DNA reads TGTGCCAGCAGCTTAACCGGGACAAGTTCCTACGAGCAGTACTTC. It encodes CASSLTGTSSYEQYF.

This chain links TRBV4-3 with TRBJ2-2; D uncertain. Between the trimmed V and J ends, which lost 3 bases and 2 bases, there was a span of 4 bases. The CDR3 spans 13 residues. Germline values: CDR1 LGHNA, CDR2 YSLEER. DNA of the CDR3: TGCGCCAGCAGCCAGAGAAACACCGGGGAGCTGTTTTTT. Translation: CASSQRNTGELFF.

This chain connects TRBV6-5 to TRBJ2-2; D unresolved. Trimming took 5 bases from V and 0 from J, leaving 10 bases between them. The length of the CDR3 is 15 residues. Germline V lookup: CDR1 MNHEY, CDR2 SVGAGI. DNA for the CDR3: TGTGCCAGCAGTCGTCCTGGGCCGAACACCGGGGAGCTGTTTTTT. Its protein product is CASSRPGPNTGELFF.

V usage is TRBV28 and J usage is TRBJ1-1; D remains ambiguous. Germline assignment: CDR1 MDHEN and CDR2 SYDVKM. The V gene lost 4 bases and the J gene lost 0 bases, with 12 bases spanning the gap. The CDR3 spans 15 residues. The CDR3 protein is CASSSPSFLNTEAFF. The CDR3 DNA reads TGTGCCAGCAGTTCCCCTAGTTTTTTGAACACTGAAGCTTTCTTT.

CDR3 in DNA: TGCGCCAGCAGCCGGACAGCGAAGGGTGGACCGAACTACGAGCAGTACTTC. Translating it yields CASSRTAKGGPNYEQYF. V is TRBV5-1 and J is TRBJ2-5, with D perhaps TRBD1 (6 bases). The closer fit of TRBJ2-7 to the DNA end suggests the J call may be wrong. Germline CDR1 reads SGHRS; CDR2 reads YFSETQ. The CDR3 has 17 residues.

The chain joins TRBV6-1 to TRBJ1-5; 7 bases match TRBD1. V gave up 6 bases and J gave up 0 bases; unmatched junction bases: 5. In germline, CDR1 is MNHNS, CDR2 SASEGT. The CDR3 extends over 15 amino acids. The chain's CDR3 is CASSLGQYSNQPQHF. CDR3 in DNA: TGTGCCAGCAGCTTGGGACAGTATAGCAATCAGCCCCAGCATTTT.

This chain links TRBV6-5 with TRBJ2-5; the match to TRBD2 covers 8 bases. CDR1 MNHEY and CDR2 SVGAGI come from the germline V gene. V trimming: 2 bases; J trimming: 6 bases; junction bases outside the gene matches: 5. The CDR3 spans 14 residues. For the CDR3, the DNA is TGTGCCAGCAGTTACCGGGGGGGCGAACAGACCCAGTACTTC. Translating it yields CASSYRGGEQTQYF.

The chain carries TRBV7-2 and TRBJ2-3, with 8 nucleotides matching TRBD2. With 5 bases clipped from V and 3 bases from J, the junction kept 7 bases outside the gene matches. CDR3 length equals 15 residues. Germline V gives CDR1 SGHTA, CDR2 FQGNSA. The CDR3 DNA follows: TGTGCCAGCAGCCTGTCCGGGGGGGTGACAGATACGCAGTATTTT. It translates to CASSLSGGVTDTQYF.

CDR3 region: CASSQDRDQETQYF. CDR3 coding DNA: TGCGCCAGCAGCCAAGACAGGGACCAAGAGACCCAGTACTTC. This sequence joins TRBV4-1 and TRBJ2-5; the D gene is possibly TRBD1 (5 bases). V was cut by 0 bases and J by 0 bases, with 5 bases left in between. This CDR3 region has 14 residues. CDR1 is MGHRA and CDR2 is YSYEKL in the germline V gene.

This rearrangement joins TRBV27 to TRBJ2-1; TRBD2 aligns across 13 bases. Germline lookup yields CDR1 MNHEY and CDR2 SMNVEV (reference sequence). CDR3 length: 16 amino acids. V shed 6 bases, J shed 5 bases, and the junction held 7 bases outside the gene matches. This chain's CDR3 is CASRTSGRPGNNEQFF. DNA for the CDR3: TGTGCCAGCAGGACTAGCGGGAGGCCGGGCAACAATGAGCAGTTCTTC.

The chain carries TRBV5-1 and TRBJ1-1; unclear D gene. Germline V CDR1 and CDR2: SGHRS, YFSETQ. There are 13 residues in the CDR3. V shed 0 bases and J shed 4 bases, with 7 bases lying between them. CDR3 residues: CASSLDSGTEAFF. DNA of the CDR3: TGCGCCAGCAGCTTGGACAGCGGCACTGAAGCTTTCTTT. The variable domain in full, completed from reference TRBV5-1 and TRBJ1-1, reads KAGVTQTPRYLIKTRGQQVTLSCSPISGHRSVSWYQQTPGQGLQFLFEYFSETQRNKGNFPGRFSGRQFSNSRSEMNVSTLELGDSALYLCASSLDSGTEAFFGQGTRLTVV.

V usage is TRBV6-8 and J usage is TRBJ1-1; D is perhaps TRBD1 (5 bases). The CDR3 runs to 14 residues. Per the germline V gene, CDR1 is MNHGY and CDR2 is SAAAGT. V was cut by 7 bases and J by 11 bases, with 23 bases left in between. This chain's CDR3 is CASKGSVGGFDAFF. Written as DNA, the CDR3 is TGTGCCAGCAAAGGGTCCGTGGGGGGGTTTGACGCTTTCTTT.

The V call is TRBV5-6, the J call TRBJ2-1; tentative D call: TRBD2 (7 bases). Germline-derived CDR1 and CDR2 are SGHDT and YYEEEE. V was clipped by 2 bases and J by 3 bases, with 12 bases between them. The CDR3 has 15 amino acids. Here the CDR3 reads CASSFLGGGYNEQFF. Here the CDR3 DNA reads TGTGCCAGCAGCTTTTTAGGGGGGGGCTACAATGAGCAGTTCTTC.

The chain carries TRBV18 and TRBJ2-7, with TRBD1 matching 8 bases. CDR3 length equals 14 residues. Losses at the gene ends were 3 bases for V and 4 bases for J; bases not matched to a gene: 5. From germline, CDR1 is KGHSH and CDR2 LQKENI. For the CDR3, the DNA is TGTGCCAGCTCACCTCAGGGGGCGGCGTACGAGCAGTACTTC. It specifies CASSPQGAAYEQYF.

The genes are TRBV30 and TRBJ2-7; no reliable D call. The V end was cut by 4 bases, the J end by 1 base, with 14 bases between. Germline V lookup: CDR1 GTSNPN, CDR2 SVGIG (reference sequence). This CDR3 is 14 amino acids long. The CDR3 DNA is TGTGCCTGGACCACAAGTACCCGTTCCTACGAGCAGTACTTC. Protein product: CAWTTSTRSYEQYF.

The chain links TRBV6-1 to TRBJ2-3; D is unclear. The V end lost 3 bases, the J end lost 3 bases, and 13 bases lay between the germline ends. The CDR3 is 15 residues long. Germline CDR1 and CDR2: MNHNS and SASEGT. The CDR3, as DNA: TGTGCCAGCAGTGATATGGTGGTACAAACAGATACGCAGTATTTT. This gives the protein CASSDMVVQTDTQYF.

The chain joins TRBV2 to TRBJ1-3; TRBD1 might be the D (5 bases). The CDR3 has 14 residues. CDR1 and CDR2 (germline): SNHLY, FYNNEI. Trimming stripped 10 bases from V and 7 bases from J, with 20 bases between. The CDR3 loop reads CAIRRDGFGNTIYF. The CDR3 nucleotides are TGTGCCATCCGGAGGGACGGTTTTGGGAACACCATATATTTT.

The chain has TRBV5-1 and TRBJ2-3; TRBD2 aligns across 7 bases. Germline CDR1 and CDR2: SGHRS and YFSETQ. The ends lost 2 bases at V and 2 bases at J; junction bases unmatched: 5. CDR3 length equals 15 residues. The CDR3: CASSLSSGYTDTQYF. The CDR3 coding sequence is TGCGCCAGCAGCTTATCTAGCGGCTACACAGATACGCAGTATTTT.